What follows is one TCR beta chain and its context. Its antigen remains unidentified. Trimming left V 6 bases short and J 0 bases short, with 13 bases between. The germline gives CDR1 PRHDT, CDR2 FYEKMQ (reference sequence). This CDR3 has 15 residues. The sample comes from a study of OX40 agonist ivuxolimab in advanced cancers. Study-wide background: Patients in the trial were receiving intravenous ivuxolimab every 2 weeks, at doses of 0.01 to 10 mg/kg.

Study conclusions and caveats: CD4+ and CD8+ T cells in blood underwent clonal expansion by week 6 at 0.1 to 3.0 mg/kg. Those patients achieving a partial response at 0.1-3.0 mg/kg showed among the lowest clonal expansion.

Using immunoSEQ multiplex PCR, the repertoire was profiled, and TCRdb retains in-frame clones only, with some absent. The data contain tens of thousands of clones, around 87% of them singletons. The chain has TRBV13 and TRBJ2-3; a possible D gene is TRBD1 (5 bases). This TCR came from an adult with an advanced solid tumor such as melanoma, head and neck, liver or kidney cancer. The sequencing used CD4+ or CD8+ T cells sorted from blood, collected in a trial of the OX40 agonist ivuxolimab. The CDR3 region is CASSVGQTSTDTQYF. CDR3 in DNA: TGTGCCAGCAGTGTGGGGCAGACTAGCACAGATACGCAGTATTTT.